The 26 T cell receptor beta chains presented below share a single source sample, sequenced in a study of blood T cell repertoires in COVID-19. The assay was immunoSEQ multiplex PCR, and TCRdb's table has in-frame clones only and misses some. The sample lists approximately 310,000 clones, roughly 87% occurring once. The specimen sequenced was peripheral blood. The receptor source for this set is a man between 50 and 59 years old with active or convalescent COVID-19.

The CDR3 nucleotides are TGTGCCAGTAGTCAGGGAGGGACCTCTGGAAACACCATATATTTT. Amino acids: CASSQGGTSGNTIYF. The chain has TRBV19 and TRBJ1-3; the D gene is possibly TRBD1 (5 bases). This CDR3 has 15 residues. Germline CDR1 LNHDA, CDR2 SQIVND (reference sequence). The V end lost 5 bases, the J end lost 0 bases, and 11 bases lay between the germline ends.

This sequence joins TRBV19 and TRBJ1-4, with a tentative D call TRBD1 (6 bases). Germline loops: CDR1 LNHDA, CDR2 SQIVND (reference sequence). The CDR3 has 14 residues. Deletions cut 5 bases from V and 8 bases from J, with 15 bases between. The CDR3 loop reads CASSQISTGEKLFF. CDR3 sequence (DNA): TGTGCCAGTAGTCAAATTTCGACAGGCGAAAAACTGTTTTTT.

The chain combines TRBV5-1 with TRBJ2-3; a weak D match, TRBD2 (5 bases). The CDR3 is made up of 15 amino acids. CDR1 is SGHRS, CDR2 YFSETQ, per germline. V was cut by 1 base and J by 1 base, with 10 bases left in between. This chain's CDR3 is CASSLSSGGTDTQYF. Here the CDR3 DNA reads TGCGCCAGCAGCTTGAGTTCCGGGGGCACAGATACGCAGTATTTT.

The genes are TRBV15 and TRBJ1-3; 9 bases fit TRBD1. CDR3 length: 16 amino acids. V shed 4 bases and J 0 bases; nucleotides not matched to a gene: 4. Germline CDR1 and CDR2: LNHNV and YYDKDF (reference sequence). The CDR3 reads CATSMGQGLSGNTIYF. CDR3 DNA sequence: TGTGCCACCAGCATGGGACAGGGCCTCTCTGGAAACACCATATATTTT.

The genes are TRBV9 and TRBJ2-1, with 9 nucleotides matching TRBD2. V shed 1 base, J shed 5 bases, and the junction held 7 bases outside the gene matches. This CDR3 comprises 16 residues. The germline V gene has CDR1 SGDLS and CDR2 YYNGEE. The CDR3, as DNA: TGTGCCAGCAGCGTATCGGGCGGGGGGGTCAACAATGAGCAGTTCTTC. It yields the protein CASSVSGGGVNNEQFF.

The rearrangement links TRBV2 to TRBJ1-1, with D possibly being TRBD1 (5 bases). The CDR3 spans 20 residues. Germline CDR1 is SNHLY and CDR2 is FYNNEI. V lost 4 bases and J 6 bases, leaving 33 bases between the germline ends. CDR3 region: CASSVNSRVGSSLGSAEAFF. The DNA of the CDR3 is TGTGCCAGCAGTGTAAACTCCAGGGTAGGGTCCTCGTTGGGTTCCGCTGAAGCTTTCTTT. The complete variable domain, with remaining parts taken from reference TRBV2 and TRBJ1-1, reads EPEVTQTPSHQVTQMGQEVILRCVPISNHLYFYWYRQILGQKVEFLVSFYNNEISEKSEIFDDQFSVERPDGSNFTLKIRSTKLEDSAMYFCASSVNSRVGSSLGSAEAFFGQGTRLTVV.

This chain connects TRBV5-1 to TRBJ2-5; D is perhaps TRBD1 (6 bases). V gave up 1 base and J gave up 1 base, with 14 bases separating them. This CDR3 contains 16 residues. CDR1 and CDR2 (germline): SGHRS, YFSETQ. CDR3 nucleotide sequence: TGCGCCAGCAGCTTGTTGGCAGGGGCACGCCAAGAGACCCAGTACTTC. Protein sequence: CASSLLAGARQETQYF.

This chain connects TRBV4-1 to TRBJ2-3; TRBD2 aligns across 16 bases. V lost 4 bases, J lost 1 base, and 2 bases stayed unmatched. The CDR3 runs 17 residues. Per germline, CDR1 MGHRA and CDR2 YSYEKL. CDR3 in amino acids: CASSLGLAGGGTDTQYF. Here the CDR3 DNA reads TGCGCCAGCAGCCTGGGACTAGCGGGGGGGGGCACAGATACGCAGTATTTT.

V is TRBV3-1 (or the pseudogene TRBV3-2) and J is TRBJ2-3; 7 nucleotides line up with TRBD2. V lost 1 base, J lost 3 bases, and 4 bases stayed unmatched. In germline, CDR1 is LGHDT, CDR2 YNNKEL (reference sequence). The CDR3 length is 15 residues. The CDR3 loop reads CASSQAALATDTQYF. CDR3 DNA sequence: TGTGCCAGCAGCCAAGCTGCACTAGCGACAGATACGCAGTATTTT.

The chain is built from TRBV12-3 or TRBV12-4 and TRBJ2-7; 9 nucleotides match TRBD1. This CDR3 has 13 residues. With 1 base clipped from V and 11 bases from J, the junction kept 6 bases outside the gene matches. CDR3 in amino acids: CASSLVSGQGKYF. CDR3 DNA: TGTGCCAGCAGTTTAGTTTCGGGACAGGGCAAGTACTTC.

The J gene is TRBJ1-4, the V gene TRBV4-1; 9 bases align to TRBD1. The V gene end was trimmed by 4 bases and the J gene end by 6 bases; junction bases not matched to a gene: 9. Germline V gives CDR1 MGHRA, CDR2 YSYEKL. The CDR3 has 16 residues. The CDR3 region has the DNA TGCGCCAGCAGCCCCAATAGCGGGACAGGGTATGAAAAACTGTTTTTT. This gives the protein CASSPNSGTGYEKLFF.

J is TRBJ1-2 and V is TRBV2, with a tentative D call TRBD1 (5 bases). Germline CDR1 and CDR2: SNHLY and FYNNEI. The CDR3 totals 15 residues. Trimming cost V 2 bases and J 4 bases, with 14 bases left between them. The CDR3 DNA sequence: TGTGCCAGCAGTGAATCCGGGGGGTTAGCCTATGGCTACACCTTC. It translates to CASSESGGLAYGYTF.

The chain is built from TRBV7-8 and TRBJ1-1, with TRBD1 as a possible D gene (6 bases). Trimming pared 2 bases from V and 5 bases from J, leaving 12 bases between. The CDR3 has 14 amino acids. Germline CDR1 SGHVS, CDR2 FQNEAQ. CDR3 nucleotides: TGTGCCAGCAGCTTAACTACAGGGTTAACTGAAGCTTTCTTT. Amino acids: CASSLTTGLTEAFF.

A word on this clone: One end of the junction is discordant with germline, which a read error may explain. This sequence joins TRBV18 and TRBJ1-2; D unclear. The CDR3 runs 16 residues. Germline-derived CDR1 and CDR2 are KGHSH and LQKENI. CDR3 protein: CASSPLPHGSNNGYTF. The CDR3 coding sequence is TGTGCCAGCTCACCACTCCCGCACGGGAGTAACAATGGCTACACCTTC. Looking up the rest from reference TRBV18 and TRBJ1-2 gives the full variable domain: NAGVMQNPRHLVRRRGQEARLRCSPMKGHSHVYWYRQLPEEGLKFMVYLQKENIIDESGMPKERFSAEFPKEGPSILRIQQVVRGDSAAYFCASSPLPHGSNNGYTFGSGTRLTVV.

This chain uses TRBV28 with TRBJ1-2; D might be TRBD1 (6 bases). The V end lost 8 bases, the J end lost 8 bases, and 15 bases lay between the germline ends. The CDR3 totals 12 residues. CDR1 is MDHEN and CDR2 is SYDVKM in the germline V gene. For the CDR3, the DNA is TGTGCCAGCTCGGACAGAGAAGGGGGCTACACCTTC. As protein: CASSDREGGYTF.

This sequence joins TRBV18 and TRBJ2-5; D uncertain. Germline V lookup: CDR1 KGHSH, CDR2 LQKENI. This CDR3 has 12 residues. The V gene lost 2 bases and the J gene lost 3 bases, with 4 bases spanning the gap. CDR3 protein: CASSPSKETQYF. Written as DNA, the CDR3 is TGTGCCAGCTCACCATCTAAAGAGACCCAGTACTTC. Supplemented by reference TRBV18 and TRBJ2-5, the full variable domain reads NAGVMQNPRHLVRRRGQEARLRCSPMKGHSHVYWYRQLPEEGLKFMVYLQKENIIDESGMPKERFSAEFPKEGPSILRIQQVVRGDSAAYFCASSPSKETQYFGPGTRLLVL.

The chain links TRBV7-2 to TRBJ2-3; 7 bases match TRBD2. After removal of 3 bases from V and 0 bases from J, the junction contained 6 bases not matched to a gene. Germline V CDR1 and CDR2: SGHTA, FQGNSA. The CDR3 totals 16 residues. CDR3 DNA: TGTGCCAGCAGCTTGGGACTACCTGCTAGCACAGATACGCAGTATTTT. Residues: CASSLGLPASTDTQYF.

V gene TRBV19 combines with J gene TRBJ2-7; D may be TRBD2 (6 bases). V dropped 4 bases and J dropped 6 bases, with 10 bases sitting between them. Germline V lookup: CDR1 LNHDA, CDR2 SQIVND (reference sequence). The CDR3 is 12 amino acids. Here the CDR3 reads CASSRTTGEQYF. As DNA, the CDR3 is TGTGCCAGTAGTAGGACTACAGGCGAGCAGTACTTC. Supplemented by reference TRBV19 and TRBJ2-7, the full variable domain reads DGGITQSPKYLFRKEGQNVTLSCEQNLNHDAMYWYRQDPGQGLRLIYYSQIVNDFQKGDIAEGYSVSREKKESFPLTVTSAQKNPTAFYLCASSRTTGEQYFGPGTRLTVT.

The rearrangement joins TRBV9 to TRBJ2-1; 7 bases agree with TRBD1. Looked up from germline, CDR1 is SGDLS and CDR2 is YYNGEE. Trimming cost V 4 bases and J 3 bases; bases outside gene matches: 7. The length of the CDR3 is 15 residues. The CDR3 is CASSSRTGNYNEQFF. CDR3 nucleotide sequence: TGTGCCAGCAGCTCCCGGACAGGCAACTACAATGAGCAGTTCTTC.

V is TRBV29-1 and J is TRBJ2-1, with D unresolved. This CDR3 contains 12 residues. Germline CDR1 SQVTM, CDR2 ANQGSEA. Between the trimmed V and J ends, which lost 5 bases and 4 bases, there was a span of 9 bases. CDR3 loop: CSVWAPYNEQFF. The CDR3 region has the DNA TGCAGCGTTTGGGCACCATACAATGAGCAGTTCTTC.

The chain carries TRBV20-1 and TRBJ1-2; TRBD1 matches at 7 bases. The germline V gene has CDR1 DFQATT and CDR2 SNEGSKA (reference sequence). Germline trimming cut 3 bases from V and 10 bases from J; bases unmatched to any gene: 11. This CDR3 comprises 13 residues. CDR3 nucleotides: TGCAGTGCTAGTCCACAGGGGAGGCCTAACTACACCTTC. Its protein product is CSASPQGRPNYTF.

CDR3 nucleotides: TGTGCCAGCAGCCACAATTCCGCTTCAGGGGTAGACTATGGCTACACCTTC. Amino acid sequence: CASSHNSASGVDYGYTF. The V and J genes are TRBV27 and TRBJ1-2; TRBD1 is a possible D gene (6 bases). The CDR3 extends over 17 amino acids. Trimming took off 6 bases at V and 3 bases at J, with 23 bases between the two ends. Germline values: CDR1 MNHEY, CDR2 SMNVEV (reference sequence).

The chain joins TRBV9 to TRBJ2-3; D uncertain. V lost 0 bases to trimming and J lost 0 bases, with 20 bases between them. CDR1 is SGDLS and CDR2 is YYNGEE in the germline V gene. The CDR3 is 19 residues long. The CDR3 loop is CASSVAPTGVATSTDTQYF. The CDR3 nucleotides read TGTGCCAGCAGCGTAGCCCCGACCGGAGTCGCGACTAGCACAGATACGCAGTATTTT.

This clone was recorded once. This chain links TRBV7-9 with TRBJ2-3, with 10 bases matching TRBD2. V shed 5 bases, J shed 1 base, and the junction held 12 bases outside the gene matches. The CDR3 spans 18 residues. Germline-derived CDR1 and CDR2 are SEHNR and FQNEAQ (reference sequence). As DNA, the CDR3 is TGTGCCAGCAGCCGATCCCATAGCGGGAGGTCCGGCACAGATACGCAGTATTTT. This sequence encodes CASSRSHSGRSGTDTQYF.

The rearrangement uses TRBV28 and TRBJ1-5; possibly TRBD1 for D (5 bases). Germline V lookup: CDR1 MDHEN, CDR2 SYDVKM. The CDR3 has 16 residues. The V end lost 5 bases, the J end lost 4 bases, and 18 bases lay between the germline ends. CDR3 residues: CASSPGTRGSNQPQHF. The CDR3, as DNA: TGTGCCAGCAGTCCTGGCACCCGGGGGTCGAATCAGCCCCAGCATTTT.

The V call is TRBV4-2, the J call TRBJ2-2; D uncertain. The germline V gene encodes CDR1 LGHNA and CDR2 YNFKEQ. CDR3 length: 16 amino acids. V gave up 7 bases and J gave up 2 bases, with 17 bases separating them. CDR3 region: CASTPNPTDNTGELFF. As DNA, the CDR3 is TGTGCCAGCACCCCAAACCCGACTGACAACACCGGGGAGCTGTTTTTT.